The clone carrying this T cell receptor beta chain was seen a few times. Germline CDR1 reads LGHNA; CDR2 reads YSLEER. V was pared by 0 bases and J by 3 bases, with 5 bases of the junction left unmatched. This CDR3 spans 15 amino acids. TCRdb ran MiXCR on the RT-PCR reads and lists one entry per CDR3 protein. The sample consists of hundreds of thousands of distinct CDR3 sequences, around 13% of them appearing once. The record originates from a study of response to subunit inactivated influenza vaccine. This specimen consisted of PBMCs from blood, obtained 14 to 15 days before vaccination. The receptor comes from a man aged 50-60 years who received an inactivated influenza vaccine. V gene TRBV4-3 combines with J gene TRBJ2-7; 7 bases agree with TRBD1. In DNA, the CDR3 is TGCGCCAGCAGCCAAGATATGGGACAGAACTACGAGCAGTACTTC. This gives the protein CASSQDMGQNYEQYF.